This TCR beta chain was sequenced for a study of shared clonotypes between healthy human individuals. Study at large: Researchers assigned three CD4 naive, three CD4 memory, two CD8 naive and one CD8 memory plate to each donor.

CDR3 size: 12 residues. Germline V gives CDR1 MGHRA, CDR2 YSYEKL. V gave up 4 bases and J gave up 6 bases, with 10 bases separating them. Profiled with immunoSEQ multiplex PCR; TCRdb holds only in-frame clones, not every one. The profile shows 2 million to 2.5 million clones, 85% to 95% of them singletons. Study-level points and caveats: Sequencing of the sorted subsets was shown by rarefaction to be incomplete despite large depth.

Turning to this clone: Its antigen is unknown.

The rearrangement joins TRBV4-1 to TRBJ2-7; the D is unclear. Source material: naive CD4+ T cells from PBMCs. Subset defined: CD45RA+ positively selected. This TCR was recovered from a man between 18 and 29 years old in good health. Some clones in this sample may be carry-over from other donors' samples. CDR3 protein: CASSLTLGEQYF. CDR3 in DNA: TGCGCCAGCAGCCTCACTCTGGGCGAGCAGTACTTC.